These T cell receptor beta chains were read from a single sample in a study of shared clonotypes between healthy human individuals. Some clones are missing from TCRdb's copy, which holds only in-frame ones; the method was immunoSEQ multiplex PCR. The table has 950,000 to 1,100,000 clones, around 82% seen once; the top ten hold roughly 0.65%. Input material: memory CD4+ T cells from PBMCs. These receptors were collected from a man aged 18 to 35 in good health. Some clones in this sample may be carry-over from other donors' samples. Each CDR3 is given with its conserved first and last residue. Fields, in order: D gene, clone size, J gene, V gene, CDR3 protein, CDR3 DNA. D genes are given only for firm matches. A clone size is listed for some rows: how often the clone was seen (once, few, many), or a class if it is expanded.

TRBD2 - TRBJ2-7 TRBV28 CASRPSSGSLHEQYF TGTGCCAGCAGGCCTTCTAGCGGGAGTCTCCACGAGCAGTACTTC
TRBD1 - TRBJ1-1 TRBV18 CASSPRTGGDTEAFF TGTGCCAGCTCACCACGGACAGGGGGAGACACTGAAGCTTTCTTT
- - TRBJ2-7 TRBV15 CATSSQSYEQYF TGTGCCACCAGCAGCCAGTCCTACGAGCAGTACTTC
TRBD2 many TRBJ2-7 TRBV27 CASSLSVAGVYEQYF TGTGCCAGCAGTTTATCGGTAGCGGGAGTCTACGAGCAGTACTTC
TRBD2 - TRBJ2-3 TRBV11-2 CASSLGVGTSGSDTQYF TGTGCCAGCAGCTTAGGAGTAGGGACTAGCGGGAGTGATACGCAGTATTTT
- - TRBJ1-5 TRBV6-5 CASSSSPGPPLHF TGTGCCAGCAGTTCTAGCCCGGGACCACCGCTACATTTT
- - TRBJ2-2 TRBV7-3 CASSLGLSSGELFF TGTGCCAGCAGCCTGGGACTCTCTTCCGGGGAGCTGTTTTTT
TRBD1 - TRBJ2-1 TRBV18 CASSPAGQGGWDEQFF TGTGCCAGCTCACCCGCCGGACAGGGGGGTTGGGATGAGCAGTTCTTC
TRBD1 - TRBJ1-5 TRBV19 CASSTRTGGLPQHF TGTGCCAGTAGTACCCGGACAGGGGGTTTGCCCCAGCATTTT
TRBD2 - TRBJ2-1 TRBV7-2 CASSLDSRASGYNEQFF TGTGCCAGCAGCTTAGATAGCAGGGCTAGCGGATACAATGAGCAGTTCTTC
TRBD2 - TRBJ2-3 TRBV7-9 CASSSRGLAFSDTQYF TGTGCCAGCAGCTCCCGGGGACTAGCTTTTTCAGATACGCAGTATTTT
- - TRBJ1-2 TRBV27 CASSPLGRNYGYTF TGTGCCAGCAGTCCCCTCGGCAGAAACTATGGCTACACCTTC
TRBD2 once TRBJ2-1 TRBV7-3 CASSLGGSPYNEQFF TGTGCCAGCAGCTTAGGCGGGAGCCCCTACAATGAGCAGTTCTTC
- once TRBJ2-5 TRBV5-1 CASSLGYRGTQYF TGCGCCAGCAGCTTAGGGTACCGAGGAACCCAGTACTTC
TRBD2 - TRBJ2-1 TRBV10-3 CAISEGNPGTSGRLGEQFF TGTGCCATCAGTGAGGGGAATCCCGGGACTAGCGGGCGCTTGGGTGAGCAGTTCTTC
TRBD2 - TRBJ2-7 TRBV28 CASRETGTTSYEQYF TGTGCCAGCAGAGAGACCGGGACTACCTCCTACGAGCAGTACTTC
- - TRBJ1-4 TRBV9 CASSVADESNEKLFF TGTGCCAGCAGCGTAGCAGACGAATCGAATGAAAAACTGTTTTTT
TRBD2 - TRBJ2-1 TRBV5-1 CASSLMSAGDNEQFF TGCGCCAGCAGCTTGATGTCAGCGGGAGACAATGAGCAGTTCTTC
- - TRBJ1-2 TRBV5-4 CASSVGHLSGYTF TGTGCCAGCAGCGTCGGACATCTCTCAGGCTACACCTTC
TRBD1 few TRBJ2-5 TRBV4-2 CASSQGDRGPLQETQYF TGTGCCAGCAGCCAGGGCGACAGGGGCCCTCTCCAAGAGACCCAGTACTTC
TRBD1 - TRBJ2-1 TRBV25-1 CASSEPGGNEQFF TGTGCCAGCAGTGAACCAGGGGGTAATGAGCAGTTCTTC
- once TRBJ2-6 TRBV30 CAWSVQSSGANVLTF TGTGCCTGGAGTGTCCAGTCCTCTGGGGCCAACGTCCTGACTTTC
TRBD2 - TRBJ2-7 TRBV7-2 CASSFSASGRRSYEQYF TGTGCCAGCAGCTTTTCAGCTAGCGGGAGGAGGTCCTACGAGCAGTACTTC
- - TRBJ1-2 TRBV7-2 CASSLASTESYGYTF TGTGCCAGCAGCTTAGCGTCGACAGAGAGCTATGGCTACACCTTC
- - TRBJ2-1 TRBV27 CASTKTAPYNEQFF TGTGCCAGCACCAAAACGGCCCCCTACAATGAGCAGTTCTTC
- once TRBJ1-1 TRBV5-1 CASSGTPGTEAFF TGCGCCAGCAGCGGTACACCGGGCACTGAAGCTTTCTTT
- - TRBJ2-5 TRBV7-2 CASNNPGETQYF TGTGCCAGCAACAACCCTGGGGAGACCCAGTACTTC
- - TRBJ2-2 TRBV11-3 CASSSTGSNTGELFF TGTGCCAGCAGCTCTACGGGATCGAACACCGGGGAGCTGTTTTTT
- - TRBJ2-1 TRBV30 CAWSEGAGVGNEQFF TGTGCCTGGAGTGAGGGGGCGGGAGTCGGCAATGAGCAGTTCTTC
TRBD1 - TRBJ1-3 TRBV7-2 CASSDRGSGNTIYF TGTGCCAGCAGCGACAGGGGATCTGGAAACACCATATATTTT
- - TRBJ2-7 TRBV15 CATSRGRGNPSYEQYF TGTGCCACCAGCAGAGGAAGGGGGAACCCGTCCTACGAGCAGTACTTC
- - TRBJ2-1 TRBV5-1 CASSLVSGRNEQFF TGCGCCAGCAGCTTGGTCTCAGGGAGAAATGAGCAGTTCTTC
- - TRBJ1-2 TRBV28 CASSAGTGYGYTF TGTGCCAGCAGTGCGGGGACGGGCTATGGCTACACCTTC
- - TRBJ1-4 TRBV7-9 CASSPGVQGGEKLFF TGTGCCAGCTCCCCAGGGGTACAGGGCGGTGAAAAACTGTTTTTT
- - TRBJ2-7 TRBV29-1 CSGLWRGATYEQYF TGCAGCGGACTTTGGCGCGGGGCTACCTACGAGCAGTACTTC
- - TRBJ2-7 TRBV27 CASSSTGQAEQYF TGTGCCAGCAGTTCCACAGGGCAGGCCGAGCAGTACTTC
TRBD1 many TRBJ2-7 TRBV5-6 CASSTRDSSYEQYF TGTGCCAGCAGCACCCGGGACAGTTCCTACGAGCAGTACTTC
TRBD1 - TRBJ1-2 TRBV4-3 CASSQDLGQGAYGYTF TGCGCCAGCAGCCAAGATTTGGGACAGGGGGCGTATGGCTACACCTTC
- many TRBJ1-1 TRBV4-1 CASSQFSSSEAFF TGCGCCAGCAGCCAATTTTCCTCCAGCGAAGCTTTCTTT
- - TRBJ2-5 TRBV10-3 CAISESSWGLDIQETQYF TGTGCCATCAGTGAGTCGTCGTGGGGGCTAGACATCCAAGAGACCCAGTACTTC
TRBD1 - TRBJ1-2 TRBV5-1 CASSLAQGQDGYTF TGCGCCAGCAGCTTGGCTCAGGGACAGGATGGCTACACCTTC
- - TRBJ1-1 TRBV7-2 CASSWGQGGAFF TGTGCCAGCAGCTGGGGACAAGGGGGAGCTTTCTTT
- - TRBJ1-4 TRBV7-9 CASSLGIPEGKLFF TGTGCCAGCAGCTTAGGCATACCCGAAGGAAAACTGTTTTTT
TRBD1 few TRBJ2-7 TRBV11-2 CASSLALLTGGSYEQYF TGTGCCAGCAGCTTAGCCCTACTGACAGGGGGCTCCTACGAGCAGTACTTC
- - TRBJ1-4 TRBV5-1 CASSLVGVTNEKLFF TGCGCCAGCAGCTTGGTGGGGGTAACTAATGAAAAACTGTTTTTT
- - TRBJ2-1 TRBV5-4 CASSDPFGGEQFF TGTGCCAGCAGCGATCCTTTTGGGGGTGAGCAGTTCTTC
- - TRBJ1-2 TRBV6-5 CASSMTELGTHTF TGTGCCAGCAGTATGACAGAGCTCGGAACTCACACCTTC
TRBD1 - TRBJ2-7 TRBV29-1 CSVQRTGDIGEQYF TGCAGCGTGCAGAGGACAGGGGACATCGGCGAGCAGTACTTC
- once TRBJ1-2 TRBV4-3 CASSQDGTRASNYGYTF TGCGCCAGCAGCCAAGATGGTACACGGGCCTCTAACTATGGCTACACCTTC
TRBD1 - TRBJ2-7 TRBV27 CASSLYRGYFYEQYF TGTGCCAGCAGTTTGTACAGGGGGTACTTCTACGAGCAGTACTTC
- many TRBJ2-1 TRBV7-9 CASSSQRLGYNEQFF TGTGCCAGCAGCTCCCAGAGACTGGGCTACAATGAGCAGTTCTTC
- - TRBJ1-5 TRBV7-2 CASSLRSGANQPQHF TGTGCCAGCAGCTTACGGTCGGGGGCGAATCAGCCCCAGCATTTT
- - TRBJ1-6 TRBV19 CASSIFGSPLHF TGTGCCAGTAGTATCTTCGGTTCACCCCTCCACTTT
TRBD1 - TRBJ2-1 TRBV15 CATSGQGARLLGGTPGEQFF TGTGCCACCAGCGGCCAGGGGGCGCGACTCCTAGGGGGAACGCCGGGGGAGCAGTTCTTC
- once TRBJ1-2 TRBV4-1 CASSQRWDGANYGYTF TGCGCCAGCAGCCAAAGGTGGGACGGTGCTAACTATGGCTACACCTTC
- few TRBJ2-1 TRBV30 CAWSALPEGIF TGTGCCTGGAGTGCACTACCCGAAGGGATCTTC
- - TRBJ2-1 TRBV5-1 CASSGTRGSYNEQFF TGCGCCAGCAGCGGAACTAGGGGCTCCTACAATGAGCAGTTCTTC
- many TRBJ2-3 TRBV9 CASSVAQRDTQYF TGTGCCAGCAGCGTAGCTCAGAGGGATACGCAGTATTTT
- - TRBJ1-5 TRBV9 CASSATGRNQPQHF TGTGCCAGCAGCGCCACAGGGAGGAATCAGCCCCAGCATTTT
- - TRBJ2-3 TRBV11-3 CASSRTPGGSSTDTQYF TGTGCCAGCAGCCGCACCCCAGGGGGGTCTAGCACAGATACGCAGTATTTT